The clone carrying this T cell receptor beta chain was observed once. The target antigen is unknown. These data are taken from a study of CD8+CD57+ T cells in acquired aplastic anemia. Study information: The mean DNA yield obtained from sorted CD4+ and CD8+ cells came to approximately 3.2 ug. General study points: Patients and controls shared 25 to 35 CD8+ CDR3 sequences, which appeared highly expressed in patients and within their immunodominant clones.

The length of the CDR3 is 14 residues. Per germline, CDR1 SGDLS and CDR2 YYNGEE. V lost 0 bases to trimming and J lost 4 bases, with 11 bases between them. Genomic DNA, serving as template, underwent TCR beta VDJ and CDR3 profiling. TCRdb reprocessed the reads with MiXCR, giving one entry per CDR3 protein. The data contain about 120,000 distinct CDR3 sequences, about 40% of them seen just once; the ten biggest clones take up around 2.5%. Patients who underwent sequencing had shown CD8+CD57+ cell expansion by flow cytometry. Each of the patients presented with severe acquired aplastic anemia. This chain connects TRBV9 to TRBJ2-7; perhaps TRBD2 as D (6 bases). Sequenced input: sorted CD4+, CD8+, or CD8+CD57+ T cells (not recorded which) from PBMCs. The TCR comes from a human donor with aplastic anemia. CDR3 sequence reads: CASSVAGVDYEQYF. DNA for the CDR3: TGTGCCAGCAGCGTAGCGGGAGTAGATTACGAGCAGTACTTC.